These 25 T cell receptor beta chains were all obtained from the same sample, sequenced in a study of cytomegalovirus exposure and HLA in healthy donors. The protocol was immunoSEQ multiplex PCR, while the TCRdb copy is restricted to in-frame clones and leaves out a portion. The sample comprises about 300,000 clones, approximately 90% of which are singletons, and approximately 0.95% rests with the top ten. The sequenced sample was PBMCs. These receptors were obtained from a woman between 18 and 30 years old in good health and CMV-seronegative.

J is TRBJ2-2 and V is TRBV9; D is uncertain. The germline V gene has CDR1 SGDLS and CDR2 YYNGEE. The V end was cut by 0 bases, the J end by 3 bases, with 9 bases between. The CDR3 contains 15 residues. Here the CDR3 reads CASSVVPPDTGELFF. The CDR3 DNA reads as TGTGCCAGCAGCGTAGTTCCACCGGACACCGGGGAGCTGTTTTTT. The complete variable domain, with remaining parts taken from reference TRBV9 and TRBJ2-2, reads DSGVTQTPKHLITATGQRVTLRCSPRSGDLSVYWYQQSLDQGLQFLIQYYNGEERAKGNILERFSAQQFPDLHSELNLSSLELGDSALYFCASSVVPPDTGELFFGEGSRLTVL.

The chain recombines TRBV10-3 with TRBJ2-3; 11 bases are a match to TRBD2. Trimming cost V 9 bases and J 5 bases; bases outside gene matches: 4. This CDR3 contains 13 residues. Germline-derived CDR1 and CDR2 are ENHRY and SYGVKD. CDR3 DNA: TGTGCCATTGGTAGCGGGAGGGGAGATACGCAGTATTTT. This encodes CAIGSGRGDTQYF.

This clone is a singleton in its sample. A junction end diverges from the germline sequence, so it may reflect a read error. The gene calls are TRBV10-2 and TRBJ1-1; a possible D gene is TRBD1 (5 bases). This CDR3 contains 11 residues. CDR1 and CDR2 from the germline V gene are WSHSY and SAAADI. The CDR3 spells CASREGGEAFF. CDR3 coding DNA: TGCGCAAGCAGGGAAGGCGGGGAAGCTTTCTTT.

V usage is TRBV5-1 and J usage is TRBJ2-1, with TRBD2 matching over 12 bases. This CDR3 is 17 amino acids long. Germline CDR1 SGHRS, CDR2 YFSETQ. The trim removed 3 bases at V and 9 bases at J, leaving 13 bases unmatched. CDR3 residues: CASSSRLAGEVVGEQFF. CDR3 nucleotides: TGCGCCAGCAGCTCCCGACTAGCGGGAGAGGTTGTGGGTGAGCAGTTCTTC.

In this sample, this clone turned up once. J is TRBJ2-1 and V is TRBV25-1; 9 bases fit TRBD1. Germline trimming cut 2 bases from V and 0 bases from J; bases unmatched to any gene: 8. This CDR3 contains 18 residues. CDR1 and CDR2 from the germline V gene are MGHDK and SYGVNS. CDR3 nucleotide sequence: TGTGCCAGCAGTGAAACTTTAGGACAGGGGAGCTCCTACAATGAGCAGTTCTTC. Protein product: CASSETLGQGSSYNEQFF.

The gene calls are TRBV11-3 and TRBJ2-1; 9 bases match TRBD1. V lost 5 bases to trimming and J lost 5 bases; unmatched junction nucleotides: 7. The CDR3 is made up of 15 amino acids. Germline V CDR1 and CDR2: SGHNT, YENEEA. The CDR3 coding sequence is TGTGCCAGCAGCCATGGGACAGGGCATGACAATGAGCAGTTCTTC. Amino acids: CASSHGTGHDNEQFF.

CDR3 protein: CASSMGGGADNYGYTF. For the CDR3, the DNA is TGTGCCAGCAGTATGGGTGGAGGGGCGGATAACTATGGCTACACCTTC. The chain carries TRBV2 and TRBJ1-2; perhaps TRBD1 as D (5 bases). The ends were cut back, 5 bases at V and 1 base at J, with 17 bases in the middle. Germline-derived CDR1 and CDR2 are SNHLY and FYNNEI. The CDR3 contains 16 residues. The full variable domain, in which reference TRBV2 and TRBJ1-2 provide the parts outside the CDR3, is EPEVTQTPSHQVTQMGQEVILRCVPISNHLYFYWYRQILGQKVEFLVSFYNNEISEKSEIFDDQFSVERPDGSNFTLKIRSTKLEDSAMYFCASSMGGGADNYGYTFGSGTRLTVV.

This chain connects TRBV6-1 to TRBJ1-5; the D is unclear. The CDR3 contains 17 residues. V was cut by 2 bases and J by 0 bases, with 14 bases left in between. The germline V gene has CDR1 MNHNS and CDR2 SASEGT. In DNA form, the CDR3 reads TGTGCCAGCAGTGAAAGTGTCATCAGTACTAGCAATCAGCCCCAGCATTTT. It specifies CASSESVISTSNQPQHF.

The chain links TRBV9 to TRBJ1-1, with 7 bases aligning to TRBD1. This CDR3 spans 16 amino acids. The V gene's germline CDR1 is SGDLS and CDR2 YYNGEE. V was clipped by 4 bases and J by 5 bases; unmatched bases: 14. The CDR3 nucleotides are TGTGCCAGCAGCCATCACGGAGACAGGGAAAGGACTGAAGCTTTCTTT. Amino acid sequence: CASSHHGDRERTEAFF.

This clone was detected many times. The gene calls are TRBV7-9 and TRBJ2-7, with 10 bases aligning to TRBD2. This CDR3 spans 16 amino acids. V lost 4 bases, J lost 1 base, and 7 bases stayed unmatched. Germline CDR1 SEHNR, CDR2 FQNEAQ (reference sequence). The DNA for the CDR3 is TGTGCCAGCAGCTCTCCCCGGACTAGCGGATCCTACGAGCAGTACTTC. Translating gives CASSSPRTSGSYEQYF. Drawing the rest from reference TRBV7-9 and TRBJ2-7, the complete variable domain is DTGVSQNPRHKITKRGQNVTFRCDPISEHNRLYWYRQTLGQGPEFLTYFQNEAQLEKSRLLSDRFSAERPKGSFSTLEIQRTEQGDSAMYLCASSSPRTSGSYEQYFGPGTRLTVT.

This chain links TRBV28 with TRBJ2-5; 10 bases are shared with TRBD2. With 6 bases clipped from V and 6 bases from J, the junction kept 13 bases outside the gene matches. This CDR3 has 16 amino acids. Germline lookup yields CDR1 MDHEN and CDR2 SYDVKM. For the CDR3, the DNA is TGTGCCAGCAGGTCACTAGAGCGGGAGGGTCAAAAGACCCAGTACTTC. Its translation: CASRSLEREGQKTQYF.

This sequence joins TRBV5-4 and TRBJ2-7, with 7 bases aligning to TRBD2. The CDR3 covers 18 residues. V was pared by 4 bases and J by 5 bases, with 21 bases of the junction left unmatched. CDR1 SGHNT and CDR2 YYREEE come from the germline V gene (reference sequence). Here the CDR3 reads CASSPLIGDYPFVHEQYF. CDR3 coding DNA: TGTGCCAGCAGCCCCCTCATTGGGGACTACCCGTTTGTCCACGAGCAGTACTTC. Complete variable domain (other parts from reference TRBV5-4 and TRBJ2-7): ETGVTQSPTHLIKTRGQQVTLRCSSQSGHNTVSWYQQALGQGPQFIFQYYREEENGRGNFPPRFSGLQFPNYSSELNVNALELDDSALYLCASSPLIGDYPFVHEQYFGPGTRLTVT.

The chain carries TRBV18 and TRBJ2-2, with 7 bases identical to TRBD1. This CDR3 has 15 residues. V lost 6 bases, J lost 5 bases, and 9 bases stayed unmatched. CDR1 is KGHSH, CDR2 LQKENI, per germline. Here the CDR3 DNA reads TGTGCCAGCTCGCCGGACAGGCTTGCAACCGGGGAGCTGTTTTTT. Residues: CASSPDRLATGELFF.

The chain joins TRBV4-3 to TRBJ1-1; D unresolved. The CDR3 has 14 residues. Trimming took off 0 bases at V and 1 base at J, with 6 bases between the two ends. Looked up from germline, CDR1 is LGHNA and CDR2 is YSLEER. The CDR3 here is CASSQERENTEAFF. In DNA, the CDR3 is TGCGCCAGCAGCCAAGAGCGGGAGAACACTGAAGCTTTCTTT.

This clone was counted only a few times. The V and J genes are TRBV7-2 and TRBJ2-7; a possible D gene is TRBD2 (6 bases). With 1 base removed from V and 3 bases from J, the gap between germline ends came to 13 bases. Per germline, CDR1 SGHTA and CDR2 FQGNSA. There are 15 residues in the CDR3. This chain's CDR3 is CASSLGGVFNYEQYF. The CDR3 DNA reads TGTGCCAGCAGCTTAGGGGGGGTCTTCAACTACGAGCAGTACTTC.

In its sample, this clone was seen once. The V gene is TRBV28, the J gene TRBJ1-3; D remains unclear. Between the trimmed V and J ends, which lost 6 bases and 4 bases, there was a span of 4 bases. The CDR3 totals 11 residues. Germline CDR1 and CDR2: MDHEN and SYDVKM. The CDR3 is CASSSGNTIYF. CDR3 sequence (DNA): TGTGCCAGCAGCTCCGGAAACACCATATATTTT. The full variable domain, completed using reference TRBV28 and TRBJ1-3, is DVKVTQSSRYLVKRTGEKVFLECVQDMDHENMFWYRQDPGLGLRLIYFSYDVKMKEKGDIPEGYSVSREKKERFSLILESASTNQTSMYLCASSSGNTIYFGEGSWLTVV.

The rearrangement links TRBV9 to TRBJ1-2, with 9 positions matching TRBD1. This CDR3 region has 12 residues. Germline loops: CDR1 SGDLS, CDR2 YYNGEE. Trimming at V came to 4 bases and at J to 10 bases, leaving 5 bases not matched to a gene. In DNA, the CDR3 is TGTGCCAGCAGCACGGGACAGGGCCTCTACACCTTC. Its protein product is CASSTGQGLYTF.

The chain carries TRBV2 and TRBJ1-5; TRBD1 agrees at 10 bases. V was pared by 5 bases and J by 6 bases, with 4 bases of the junction left unmatched. The CDR3 loop spans 14 amino acids. Germline values: CDR1 SNHLY, CDR2 FYNNEI. CDR3 in DNA: TGTGCCAGCAGTAGGGACAGGGGTGTTCAGCCCCAGCATTTT. The encoded protein is CASSRDRGVQPQHF.

The gene calls are TRBV6-5 and TRBJ2-2, with TRBD1 matching over 8 bases. The CDR3 has 15 amino acids. Germline CDR1 is MNHEY and CDR2 is SVGAGI. J was trimmed by 6 bases and V by 0 bases; bases with no gene match: 3. The CDR3 protein is CASSYSSGGAGELFF. The DNA for the CDR3 is TGTGCCAGCAGTTACTCGTCAGGGGGCGCCGGGGAGCTGTTTTTT.

For this clone: Other DNA sequences in the sample encode the same CDR3. This chain links TRBV5-1 with TRBJ2-7; TRBD1 agrees at 10 bases. V shed 0 bases, J shed 2 bases, and the junction held 2 bases outside the gene matches. Germline values: CDR1 SGHRS, CDR2 YFSETQ. The length of the CDR3 is 15 residues. This CDR3 is CASSLGTGGTYEQYF. The CDR3 region has the DNA TGCGCCAGCAGCTTGGGGACAGGGGGGACCTACGAGCAGTACTTC.

This clone is a singleton in its sample. The chain links TRBV7-6 to TRBJ2-2; the match to TRBD2 covers 7 bases. With 5 bases clipped from V and 8 bases from J, the junction kept 14 bases outside the gene matches. CDR3 size: 16 residues. Germline-derived CDR1 and CDR2 are SGHVS and FNYEAQ. The CDR3 sequence: CASSPRTNRGEGELFF. As DNA, the CDR3 is TGTGCCAGCAGCCCCCGGACTAACCGGGGGGAAGGGGAGCTGTTTTTT. Drawing the rest from reference TRBV7-6 and TRBJ2-2, the complete variable domain is GAGVSQSPRYKVTKRGQDVALRCDPISGHVSLYWYRQALGQGPEFLTYFNYEAQQDKSGLPNDRFSAERPEGSISTLTIQRTEQRDSAMYRCASSPRTNRGEGELFFGEGSRLTVL.

The chain has TRBV27 and TRBJ2-7; 11 nucleotides align to TRBD1. The V gene's germline CDR1 is MNHEY and CDR2 SMNVEV (reference sequence). The CDR3 consists of 20 residues. Trimming cost V 10 bases and J 2 bases; bases outside gene matches: 25. The CDR3 region has the DNA TGTGCCAACCCCCTCGGTGGCCGGGACAGGGGGAGGGACCAGCCCTACGAGCAGTACTTC. It encodes CANPLGGRDRGRDQPYEQYF.

The chain links TRBV27 to TRBJ2-7, with TRBD2 as a possible D gene (5 bases). The V and J ends lost 4 bases and 4 bases respectively, with 17 bases between them. Germline V gene sequence: CDR1 MNHEY, CDR2 SMNVEV (reference sequence). The CDR3 loop spans 15 amino acids. This CDR3 reads CASSYNGVVPYEQYF. The CDR3 DNA reads TGTGCCAGCAGTTATAACGGGGTCGTACCTTACGAGCAGTACTTC.

The V gene is TRBV10-3, the J gene TRBJ2-3; weak D call: TRBD1 (5 bases). Germline V gives CDR1 ENHRY, CDR2 SYGVKD. The CDR3 totals 13 residues. V was shortened by 8 bases and J by 0 bases, with 9 bases between the two germline ends. Here the CDR3 reads CAIGHPSTDTQYF. The CDR3 DNA reads TGTGCCATCGGACACCCGAGCACAGATACGCAGTATTTT.

V is TRBV5-1 and J is TRBJ1-1; 7 bases fit TRBD1. J lost 0 bases, V lost 3 bases, and 8 bases had no gene match. The CDR3 runs 16 residues. Germline CDR1 and CDR2: SGHRS and YFSETQ. The CDR3 DNA reads TGCGCCAGCAGCTCATTACAGGGGCCGATGAACACTGAAGCTTTCTTT. Translated: CASSSLQGPMNTEAFF.